This T cell receptor (beta chain) emerged from a study of blood T cell repertoires in COVID-19. Study-wide context: Sites in the United States, Italy and Spain provided acute and convalescent COVID-19 samples. Sample material is recorded as cDNA or gDNA derived from T cells, B-cell-depleted T cells, or PBMCs.

Original analysis: Quantification of nucleated cells was approximated via reference gene primer amplification. The assay was immunoSEQ multiplex PCR, and TCRdb's table has in-frame clones only and misses some. For V, J and clone size, that table is used; D and trimming come from the DNA. The sample records roughly 250,000 clones, about 89% being singletons. This clone was observed a handful of times. The CDR3 sequence is 14 residues long. Germline CDR1 SGDLS, CDR2 YYNGEE. The germline V and J ends were trimmed by 3 bases and 1 base, with 9 bases remaining between them. Specimen: peripheral blood. This TCR came from a young man with acute or convalescent COVID-19. The rearrangement uses TRBV9 and TRBJ2-3; tentatively, D is TRBD2 (6 bases). CDR3 DNA: TGTGCCAGCAGCGCGGGGGATGGCACAGATACGCAGTATTTT. Protein product: CASSAGDGTDTQYF.